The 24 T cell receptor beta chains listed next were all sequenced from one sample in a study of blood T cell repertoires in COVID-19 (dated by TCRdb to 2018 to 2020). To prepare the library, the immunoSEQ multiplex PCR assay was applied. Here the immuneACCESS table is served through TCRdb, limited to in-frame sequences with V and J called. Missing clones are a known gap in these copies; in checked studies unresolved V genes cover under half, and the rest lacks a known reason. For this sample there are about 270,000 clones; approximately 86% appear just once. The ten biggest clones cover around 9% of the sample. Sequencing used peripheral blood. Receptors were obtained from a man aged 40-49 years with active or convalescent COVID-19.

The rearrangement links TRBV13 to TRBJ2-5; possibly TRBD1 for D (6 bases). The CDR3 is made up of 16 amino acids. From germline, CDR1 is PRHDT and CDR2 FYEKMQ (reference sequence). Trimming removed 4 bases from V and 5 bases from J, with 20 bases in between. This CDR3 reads CASSSPTGSTMETQYF. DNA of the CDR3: TGTGCCAGCAGCTCCCCGACAGGTTCTACGATGGAGACCCAGTACTTC.

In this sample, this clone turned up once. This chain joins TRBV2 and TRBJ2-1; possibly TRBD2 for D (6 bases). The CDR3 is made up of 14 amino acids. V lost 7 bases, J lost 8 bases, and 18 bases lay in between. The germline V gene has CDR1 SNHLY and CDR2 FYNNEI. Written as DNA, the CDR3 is TGTGCCAGCACCCAAATGGGACTGGGCGATGAGCAGTTCTTC. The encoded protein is CASTQMGLGDEQFF.

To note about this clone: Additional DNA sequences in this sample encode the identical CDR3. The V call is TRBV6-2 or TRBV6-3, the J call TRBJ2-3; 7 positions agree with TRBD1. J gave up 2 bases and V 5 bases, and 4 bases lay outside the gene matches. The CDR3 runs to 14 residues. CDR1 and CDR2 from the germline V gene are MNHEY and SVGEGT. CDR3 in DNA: TGTGCCAGCAGTCCGGGACAGAACACAGATACGCAGTATTTT. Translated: CASSPGQNTDTQYF.

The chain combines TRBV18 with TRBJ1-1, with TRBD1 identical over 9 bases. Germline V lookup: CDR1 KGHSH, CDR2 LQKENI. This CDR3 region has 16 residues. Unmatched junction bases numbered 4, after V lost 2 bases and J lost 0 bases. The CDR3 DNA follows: TGTGCCAGCTCACCAAGACAGGGGGAAATGAACACTGAAGCTTTCTTT. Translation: CASSPRQGEMNTEAFF.

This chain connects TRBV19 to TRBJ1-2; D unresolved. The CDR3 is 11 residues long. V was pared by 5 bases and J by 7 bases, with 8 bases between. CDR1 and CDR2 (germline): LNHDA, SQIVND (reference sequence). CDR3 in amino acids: CASSLRTGYTF. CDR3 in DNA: TGTGCCAGTAGTCTCAGAACTGGCTACACCTTC.

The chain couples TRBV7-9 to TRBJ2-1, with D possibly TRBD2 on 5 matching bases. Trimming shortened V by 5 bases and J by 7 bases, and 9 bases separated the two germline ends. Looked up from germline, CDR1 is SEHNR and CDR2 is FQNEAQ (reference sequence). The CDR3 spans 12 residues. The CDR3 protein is CASSGRANEQFF. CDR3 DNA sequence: TGTGCCAGCAGCGGGAGAGCAAATGAGCAGTTCTTC.

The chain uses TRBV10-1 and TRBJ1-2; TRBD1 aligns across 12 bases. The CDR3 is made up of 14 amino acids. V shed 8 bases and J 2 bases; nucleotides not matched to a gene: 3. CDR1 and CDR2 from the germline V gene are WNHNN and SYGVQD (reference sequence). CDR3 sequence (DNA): TGCGCCAGCGGGACAGGGGGCGCAAACTATGGCTACACCTTC. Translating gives CASGTGGANYGYTF.

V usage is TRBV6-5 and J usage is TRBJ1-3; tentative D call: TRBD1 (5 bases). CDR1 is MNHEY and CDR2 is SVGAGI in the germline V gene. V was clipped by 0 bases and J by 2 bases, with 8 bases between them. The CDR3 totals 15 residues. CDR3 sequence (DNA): TGTGCCAGCAGTTACTCAGGGGTCCCTGGAAACACCATATATTTT. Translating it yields CASSYSGVPGNTIYF.

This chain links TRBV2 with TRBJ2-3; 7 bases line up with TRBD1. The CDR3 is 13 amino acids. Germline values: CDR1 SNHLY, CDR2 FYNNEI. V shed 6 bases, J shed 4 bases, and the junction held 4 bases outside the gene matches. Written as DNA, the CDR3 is TGTGCCAGCAGAGGACAGGTAGCAGATACGCAGTATTTT. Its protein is CASRGQVADTQYF.

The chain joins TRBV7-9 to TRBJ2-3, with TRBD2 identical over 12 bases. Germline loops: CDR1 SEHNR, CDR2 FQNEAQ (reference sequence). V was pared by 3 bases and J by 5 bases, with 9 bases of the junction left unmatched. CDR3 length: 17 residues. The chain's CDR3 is CASSLTSGSELVDTQYF. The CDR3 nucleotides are TGTGCCAGCAGCTTGACTAGCGGGAGTGAACTAGTAGATACGCAGTATTTT.

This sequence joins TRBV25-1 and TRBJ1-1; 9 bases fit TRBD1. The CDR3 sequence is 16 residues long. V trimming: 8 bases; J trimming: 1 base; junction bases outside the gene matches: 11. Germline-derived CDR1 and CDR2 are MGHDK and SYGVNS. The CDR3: CASLPTPGQGNTEAFF. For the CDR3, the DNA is TGTGCCAGCCTACCTACCCCGGGACAGGGGAACACTGAAGCTTTCTTT.

The CDR3 nucleotides read TGTGCCAGCAGTCCATCCCGGGGGGACAGGGCTCCCTACGAGCAGTACTTC. Translated, it gives CASSPSRGDRAPYEQYF. The rearrangement uses TRBV27 and TRBJ2-7; 9 positions match TRBD1. Unmatched junction bases numbered 13, after V lost 5 bases and J lost 2 bases. CDR1 MNHEY and CDR2 SMNVEV come from the germline V gene (reference sequence). The CDR3 is 17 residues long.

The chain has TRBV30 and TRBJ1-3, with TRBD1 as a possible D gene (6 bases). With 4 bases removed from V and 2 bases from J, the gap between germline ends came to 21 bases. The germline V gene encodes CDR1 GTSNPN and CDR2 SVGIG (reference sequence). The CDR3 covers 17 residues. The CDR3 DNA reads TGTGCCTGGACCGCGGTCGGGGGGCGAGTTCCTGGAAACACCATATATTTT. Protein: CAWTAVGGRVPGNTIYF.

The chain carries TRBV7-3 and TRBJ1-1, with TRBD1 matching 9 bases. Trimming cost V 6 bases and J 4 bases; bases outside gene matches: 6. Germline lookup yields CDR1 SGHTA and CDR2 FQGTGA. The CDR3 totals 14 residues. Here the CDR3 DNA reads TGTGCCAGCAGATCCGGGACAGGGAGCACTGAAGCTTTCTTT. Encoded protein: CASRSGTGSTEAFF. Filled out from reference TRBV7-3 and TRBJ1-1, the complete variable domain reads GAGVSQTPSNKVTEKGKYVELRCDPISGHTALYWYRQSLGQGPEFLIYFQGTGAADDSGLPNDRFFAVRPEGSVSTLKIQRTERGDSAVYLCASRSGTGSTEAFFGQGTRLTVV.

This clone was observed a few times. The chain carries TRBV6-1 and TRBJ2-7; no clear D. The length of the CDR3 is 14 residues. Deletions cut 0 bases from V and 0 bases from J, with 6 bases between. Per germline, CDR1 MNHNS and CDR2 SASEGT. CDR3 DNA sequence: TGTGCCAGCAGTGAAGCGCCGGGCTCCTACGAGCAGTACTTC. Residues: CASSEAPGSYEQYF.

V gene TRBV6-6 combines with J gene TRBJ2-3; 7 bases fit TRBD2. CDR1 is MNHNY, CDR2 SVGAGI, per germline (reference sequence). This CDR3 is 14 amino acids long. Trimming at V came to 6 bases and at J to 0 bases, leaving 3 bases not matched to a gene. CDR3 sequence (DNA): TGTGCCAGCAGGCCAGCGGGGAGCACAGATACGCAGTATTTT. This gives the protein CASRPAGSTDTQYF.

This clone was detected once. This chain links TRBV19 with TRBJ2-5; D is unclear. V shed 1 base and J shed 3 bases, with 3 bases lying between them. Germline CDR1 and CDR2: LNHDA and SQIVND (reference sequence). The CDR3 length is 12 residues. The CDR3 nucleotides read TGTGCCAGTAGTATAGGCGAAGAGACCCAGTACTTC. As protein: CASSIGEETQYF. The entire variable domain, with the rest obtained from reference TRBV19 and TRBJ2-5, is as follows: DGGITQSPKYLFRKEGQNVTLSCEQNLNHDAMYWYRQDPGQGLRLIYYSQIVNDFQKGDIAEGYSVSREKKESFPLTVTSAQKNPTAFYLCASSIGEETQYFGPGTRLLVL.

The CDR3 here is CASSPDRGDTEAFF. The CDR3 nucleotides are TGCGCCAGCAGCCCGGACAGGGGGGACACTGAAGCTTTCTTT. V is TRBV5-1 and J is TRBJ1-1; 10 bases line up with TRBD1. V gave up 4 bases and J gave up 3 bases; unmatched junction bases: 3. Germline CDR1 SGHRS, CDR2 YFSETQ. This CDR3 has 14 amino acids.

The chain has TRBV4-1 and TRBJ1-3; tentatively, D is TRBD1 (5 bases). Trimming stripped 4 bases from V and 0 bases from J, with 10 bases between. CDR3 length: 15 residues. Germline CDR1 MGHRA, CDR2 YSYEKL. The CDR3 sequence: CASSLTENSGNTIYF. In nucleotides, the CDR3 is TGCGCCAGCAGCCTGACAGAGAACTCTGGAAACACCATATATTTT.

As DNA, the CDR3 is TGCGCCAGCAGCCCAATAACTAGCGGGCACACAGATACGCAGTATTTT. This gives the protein CASSPITSGHTDTQYF. The chain uses TRBV4-1 and TRBJ2-3; TRBD2 aligns across 9 bases. This CDR3 is 16 amino acids long. The V and J ends lost 4 bases and 2 bases, in that order; junction bases with no gene match: 7. Germline lookup yields CDR1 MGHRA and CDR2 YSYEKL.

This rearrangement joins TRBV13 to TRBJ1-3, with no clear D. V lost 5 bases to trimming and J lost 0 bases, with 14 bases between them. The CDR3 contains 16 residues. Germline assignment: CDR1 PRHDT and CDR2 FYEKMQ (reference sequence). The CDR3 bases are TGTGCCAGCAGCCTGACCGTGGGCTCCTCTGGAAACACCATATATTTT. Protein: CASSLTVGSSGNTIYF.

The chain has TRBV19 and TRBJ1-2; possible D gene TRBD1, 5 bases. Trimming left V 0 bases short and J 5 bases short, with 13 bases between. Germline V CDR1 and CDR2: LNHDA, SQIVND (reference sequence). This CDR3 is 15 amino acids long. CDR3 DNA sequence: TGTGCCAGTAGTATAGAAGCAGGGAAGCCGTATGGCTACACCTTC. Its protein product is CASSIEAGKPYGYTF.

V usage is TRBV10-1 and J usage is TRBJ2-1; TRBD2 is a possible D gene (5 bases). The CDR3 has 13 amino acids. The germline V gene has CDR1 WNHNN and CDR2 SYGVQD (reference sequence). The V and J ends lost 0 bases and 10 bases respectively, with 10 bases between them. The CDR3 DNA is TGCGCCAGCAGTGAGTCGAGGGTCGGCGAGCAGTTCTTC. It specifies CASSESRVGEQFF.

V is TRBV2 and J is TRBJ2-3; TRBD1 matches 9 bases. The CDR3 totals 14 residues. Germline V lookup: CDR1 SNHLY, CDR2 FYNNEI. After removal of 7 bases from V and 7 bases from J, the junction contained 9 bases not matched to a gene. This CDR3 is CASTIQGAIYTQYF. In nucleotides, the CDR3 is TGTGCCAGCACCATACAGGGGGCTATCTATACGCAGTATTTT.